These 31 T cell receptor beta chains came from one sample sequenced in a study of cytomegalovirus exposure and HLA in healthy donors. Sequencing was performed with immunoSEQ multiplex PCR; in TCRdb, only in-frame clones are kept and a portion is missing. The table records more than 250,000 clones, approximately 86% of them present only once. The sequenced material came from PBMCs. The receptor set was obtained from a woman aged 25-40 years in good health and CMV-seropositive.

The DNA of the CDR3 is TGTGCCTGGAGAGAAGACAGGGGGGCCTATGGCTACACCTTC. Translation gives CAWREDRGAYGYTF. This sequence joins TRBV30 and TRBJ1-2; 9 nucleotides align to TRBD1. CDR1 and CDR2 (germline): GTSNPN, SVGIG (reference sequence). V shed 3 bases, J shed 4 bases, and the junction held 6 bases outside the gene matches. This CDR3 comprises 14 residues.

Note on this clone: Other DNA sequences within the sample encode an identical CDR3. The rearrangement uses TRBV9 and TRBJ1-6; D ambiguous. From germline, CDR1 is SGDLS and CDR2 YYNGEE. Trimming took 0 bases from V and 8 from J, leaving 9 bases between them. The CDR3 loop spans 14 amino acids. The CDR3 protein is CASSVGGFDSPLHF. The DNA of the CDR3 is TGTGCCAGCAGCGTAGGGGGTTTTGATTCACCCCTCCACTTT. The full variable domain, completed using reference TRBV9 and TRBJ1-6, is DSGVTQTPKHLITATGQRVTLRCSPRSGDLSVYWYQQSLDQGLQFLIQYYNGEERAKGNILERFSAQQFPDLHSELNLSSLELGDSALYFCASSVGGFDSPLHFGNGTRLTVT.

The genes are TRBV28 and TRBJ2-3; possible D gene TRBD2, 5 bases. The CDR3 has 13 residues. Looked up from germline, CDR1 is MDHEN and CDR2 is SYDVKM. V was clipped by 5 bases and J by 6 bases, with 12 bases between them. The CDR3 protein is CASSPGRDDTQYF. The CDR3 DNA follows: TGTGCCAGCAGTCCCGGCCGGGATGATACGCAGTATTTT. Full variable domain (missing parts from reference TRBV28 and TRBJ2-3): DVKVTQSSRYLVKRTGEKVFLECVQDMDHENMFWYRQDPGLGLRLIYFSYDVKMKEKGDIPEGYSVSREKKERFSLILESASTNQTSMYLCASSPGRDDTQYFGPGTRLTVL.

V usage is TRBV27 and J usage is TRBJ2-1; TRBD2 matches at 9 bases. The CDR3 loop spans 14 amino acids. From germline, CDR1 is MNHEY and CDR2 SMNVEV (reference sequence). V lost 5 bases to trimming and J lost 5 bases; unmatched junction nucleotides: 4. The CDR3 protein is CASSLSGGHNEQFF. The CDR3 DNA is TGTGCCAGCAGTCTTAGCGGGGGCCACAATGAGCAGTTCTTC.

This chain uses TRBV5-6 with TRBJ1-2; D gene unclear. CDR1 is SGHDT and CDR2 is YYEEEE in the germline V gene. The CDR3 sequence is 12 residues long. The V end lost 2 bases, the J end lost 5 bases, and 7 bases lay between the germline ends. Written as DNA, the CDR3 is TGTGCCAGCAGCTTCTCTGTGTATGGCTACACCTTC. Amino acid sequence: CASSFSVYGYTF.

This rearrangement joins TRBV27 to TRBJ2-6, with no clear D. Looked up from germline, CDR1 is MNHEY and CDR2 is SMNVEV (reference sequence). The V end lost 4 bases, the J end lost 1 base, and 11 bases lay between the germline ends. The CDR3 length is 16 residues. The CDR3 region is CASSSPTTSGANVLTF. CDR3 DNA sequence: TGTGCCAGCAGTTCCCCGACCACTTCTGGGGCCAACGTCCTGACTTTC.

CDR3 DNA sequence: TGTGCCAGCTCACCGGGTTGGGATGAAAAACTGTTTTTT. It codes for CASSPGWDEKLFF. The rearrangement joins TRBV18 to TRBJ1-4; no reliable D call. Germline V gene data show CDR1 as KGHSH and CDR2 as LQKENI. V gave up 3 bases and J gave up 6 bases, with 8 bases separating them. The CDR3 is 13 residues long.

CDR3 amino acids: CSVEGAGGPGSTDTQYF. Here the CDR3 DNA reads TGCAGCGTTGAGGGAGCGGGAGGGCCGGGGAGCACAGATACGCAGTATTTT. The chain joins TRBV29-1 to TRBJ2-3; 10 positions agree with TRBD2. Germline V gives CDR1 SQVTM, CDR2 ANQGSEA. V was clipped by 3 bases and J by 0 bases; unmatched bases: 9. The CDR3 sequence is 17 residues long.

The CDR3 protein is CASSPWGNSNSPLHF. In DNA form, the CDR3 reads TGCGCCAGCAGCCCCTGGGGGAACTCGAATTCACCCCTCCACTTT. The rearrangement joins TRBV5-1 to TRBJ1-6; a possible D gene is TRBD1 (5 bases). CDR3 length: 15 amino acids. The V gene's germline CDR1 is SGHRS and CDR2 YFSETQ. With 4 bases removed from V and 7 bases from J, the gap between germline ends came to 15 bases.

V is TRBV4-3 and J is TRBJ2-2; 9 bases agree with TRBD1. Germline values: CDR1 LGHNA, CDR2 YSLEER. This CDR3 has 16 residues. V lost 2 bases and J lost 0; bases outside the gene matches: 1. The CDR3 region has the DNA TGCGCCAGCAGCCAACGGACAGGGGCGAACACCGGGGAGCTGTTTTTT. This gives the protein CASSQRTGANTGELFF.

J is TRBJ1-2 and V is TRBV15, with TRBD1 as a possible D gene (6 bases). The CDR3 consists of 14 residues. The V end lost 5 bases, the J end lost 4 bases, and 14 bases lay between the germline ends. Germline V lookup: CDR1 LNHNV, CDR2 YYDKDF (reference sequence). The CDR3 nucleotides are TGTGCCACCAGCGCAGGGACATCCTCCTATGGCTACACCTTC. It codes for CATSAGTSSYGYTF.

The J gene is TRBJ2-1, the V gene TRBV27; 13 positions agree with TRBD2. V shed 6 bases and J 6 bases; nucleotides not matched to a gene: 5. CDR1 is MNHEY and CDR2 is SMNVEV in the germline V gene (reference sequence). This CDR3 has 15 amino acids. The CDR3 here is CASSPGTSGINEQFF. CDR3 DNA sequence: TGTGCCAGCAGCCCCGGGACTAGCGGGATCAATGAGCAGTTCTTC.

The chain's CDR3 is CASSPGGQVVTEAFF. The CDR3 DNA is TGTGCCAGCAGCCCCGGTGGACAGGTAGTTACTGAAGCTTTCTTT. The J gene is TRBJ1-1, the V gene TRBV7-6; 7 bases agree with TRBD1. This CDR3 region has 15 residues. The J segment lost 5 bases and the V segment lost 5 bases, leaving 11 bases of the junction unmatched. Germline-derived CDR1 and CDR2 are SGHVS and FNYEAQ. Full variable domain (missing parts from reference TRBV7-6 and TRBJ1-1): GAGVSQSPRYKVTKRGQDVALRCDPISGHVSLYWYRQALGQGPEFLTYFNYEAQQDKSGLPNDRFSAERPEGSISTLTIQRTEQRDSAMYRCASSPGGQVVTEAFFGQGTRLTVV.

In its sample, this clone was seen a few times. The rearrangement links TRBV28 to TRBJ2-1, with 12 bases lining up with TRBD2. In germline, CDR1 is MDHEN, CDR2 SYDVKM. The ends lost 5 bases at V and 8 bases at J; junction bases unmatched: 7. The CDR3 extends over 15 amino acids. CDR3 sequence (DNA): TGTGCCAGCAGTCCCCGGACTAGCGGGACCCATGAGCAGTTCTTC. Its protein product is CASSPRTSGTHEQFF.

This clone was seen a single time. This rearrangement joins TRBV2 to TRBJ2-2; 7 positions agree with TRBD1. The germline V gene encodes CDR1 SNHLY and CDR2 FYNNEI. The CDR3 length is 18 residues. V lost 6 bases, J lost 3 bases, and 16 bases stayed unmatched. The CDR3, as DNA: TGTGCCAGCAGGAGGGTCCGACCGGGACAGAGAGACACCGGGGAGCTGTTTTTT. Translating gives CASRRVRPGQRDTGELFF.

The chain is built from TRBV29-1 and TRBJ1-1; D ambiguous. There are 11 residues in the CDR3. Trimming left V 6 bases short and J 9 bases short, with 14 bases between. Germline V lookup: CDR1 SQVTM, CDR2 ANQGSEA. CDR3 amino acids: CSVPKEGKAFF. CDR3 bases: TGCAGCGTCCCAAAGGAAGGGAAAGCTTTCTTT.

The chain links TRBV6-1 to TRBJ1-2; D uncertain. The CDR3 consists of 12 residues. From germline, CDR1 is MNHNS and CDR2 SASEGT. V dropped 6 bases and J dropped 5 bases, with 10 bases sitting between them. CDR3 residues: CASRDRLYGYTF. The DNA for the CDR3 is TGTGCCAGCAGGGATCGCCTATATGGCTACACCTTC.

V is TRBV4-3 and J is TRBJ1-2; D not certain. Trimming took 0 bases from V and 0 from J, leaving 14 bases between them. Germline values: CDR1 LGHNA, CDR2 YSLEER. The CDR3 length is 17 residues. CDR3 sequence reads: CASSQDRGGSANYGYTF. The CDR3 DNA reads TGCGCCAGCAGCCAAGACCGAGGAGGGTCAGCTAACTATGGCTACACCTTC.

This chain connects TRBV28 to TRBJ2-7, with D perhaps TRBD1 (6 bases). Germline-derived CDR1 and CDR2 are MDHEN and SYDVKM. This CDR3 is built from 15 residues. Trimming left V 2 bases short and J 4 bases short, with 15 bases between. CDR3: CASSLPGTQQYEQYF. The CDR3, as DNA: TGTGCCAGCAGTTTACCAGGGACACAGCAATACGAGCAGTACTTC.

The V call is TRBV5-6, the J call TRBJ2-5; no definite D call. CDR3 size: 11 residues. The germline V gene has CDR1 SGHDT and CDR2 YYEEEE. The V end lost 4 bases, the J end lost 6 bases, and 7 bases lay between the germline ends. CDR3 loop: CASSRAQTQYF. CDR3 DNA: TGTGCCAGCAGCCGGGCGCAGACCCAGTACTTC.

The rearrangement joins TRBV19 to TRBJ2-7, with 9 bases identical to TRBD1. CDR1 and CDR2 from the germline V gene are LNHDA and SQIVND (reference sequence). The CDR3 length is 15 residues. V gave up 5 bases and J gave up 5 bases; unmatched junction bases: 10. The CDR3 nucleotides read TGTGCCAGTAGTCCGACCGGGACAGGGAACGACGAGCAGTACTTC. Translating it yields CASSPTGTGNDEQYF.

This clone was seen more than once but under ten times. The CDR3 loop is CASSLFPEKTQYF. CDR3 nucleotide sequence: TGTGCCAGCAGTTTATTTCCCGAAAAGACCCAGTACTTC. The rearrangement uses TRBV28 and TRBJ2-5; D is undetermined. The CDR3 is 13 residues long. In germline, CDR1 is MDHEN, CDR2 SYDVKM. Deletions cut 1 base from V and 6 bases from J, with 9 bases between.

This clone has only one observation. The rearrangement links TRBV28 to TRBJ1-4, with D hard to call. V gave up 6 bases and J gave up 7 bases, with 18 bases separating them. The germline V gene has CDR1 MDHEN and CDR2 SYDVKM. The CDR3 covers 15 residues. The CDR3 DNA reads as TGTGCCAGCAGCCGAGGGCCAGCGGAGAGTGAAAAACTGTTTTTT. It is translated as CASSRGPAESEKLFF.

The V and J genes are TRBV4-2 and TRBJ1-2; a weak D match, TRBD1 (6 bases). Trimming took off 0 bases at V and 0 bases at J, with 11 bases between the two ends. Germline CDR1 is LGHNA and CDR2 is YNFKEQ. The CDR3 covers 16 residues. DNA for the CDR3: TGTGCCAGCAGCCAAGATGGCAGGGGCACTAACTATGGCTACACCTTC. Residues: CASSQDGRGTNYGYTF.

The chain couples TRBV6-5 to TRBJ1-2, with D possibly TRBD1 on 6 matching bases. Per the germline V gene, CDR1 is MNHEY and CDR2 is SVGAGI. Trimming cost V 3 bases and J 7 bases, with 15 bases left between them. CDR3 length equals 14 residues. CDR3 sequence: CASSYGGVGAGYTF. The CDR3 DNA follows: TGTGCCAGCAGTTATGGGGGCGTAGGTGCTGGCTACACCTTC.

The CDR3 protein is CASSQAYSGQGNEQFF. The DNA of the CDR3 is TGTGCCAGCAGCCAAGCATACTCGGGACAGGGAAATGAGCAGTTCTTC. This chain links TRBV14 with TRBJ2-1; 9 nucleotides agree with TRBD1. The CDR3 is made up of 16 amino acids. Trimming removed 1 base from V and 7 bases from J; junction bases left unmatched: 8. CDR1 is SGHDN and CDR2 is FVKESK in the germline V gene.

The chain couples TRBV28 to TRBJ2-2; D is ambiguous. The ends were cut back, 3 bases at V and 7 bases at J, with 6 bases in the middle. Germline V gene data show CDR1 as MDHEN and CDR2 as SYDVKM. The CDR3 spans 12 residues. As DNA, the CDR3 is TGTGCCAGCAGTTTGCGTGACGGGGAGCTGTTTTTT. The encoded protein is CASSLRDGELFF.

This clone was picked up a small number of times. J is TRBJ1-2 and V is TRBV2; a possible D gene is TRBD1 (5 bases). The length of the CDR3 is 16 residues. Trimming took 6 bases from V and 5 from J, leaving 22 bases between them. Germline V CDR1 and CDR2: SNHLY, FYNNEI. CDR3 sequence: CASRGELWGPRYGYTF. The CDR3 DNA is TGTGCCAGCAGAGGGGAGTTGTGGGGCCCCAGGTATGGCTACACCTTC.

The chain combines TRBV2 with TRBJ2-7; TRBD1 is a possible D gene (6 bases). The germline CDR1 and CDR2 sequences are SNHLY and FYNNEI. V gave up 5 bases and J gave up 0 bases, with 8 bases separating them. This CDR3 region has 13 residues. CDR3 residues: CASSRDTSYEQYF. The CDR3 DNA sequence: TGTGCCAGCAGTAGGGACACCTCCTACGAGCAGTACTTC.

The chain has TRBV6-5 and TRBJ1-1; maybe TRBD1 (5 bases). Germline CDR1 and CDR2: MNHEY and SVGAGI. The CDR3 is made up of 13 amino acids. Trimming pared 2 bases from V and 3 bases from J, leaving 7 bases between. CDR3 nucleotides: TGTGCCAGCAGTTACGCCAGGGACACTGAAGCTTTCTTT. Encoded protein: CASSYARDTEAFF.

This sequence joins TRBV27 and TRBJ2-3, with 13 positions matching TRBD2. CDR1 is MNHEY, CDR2 SMNVEV, per germline (reference sequence). This CDR3 is 15 amino acids long. V lost 3 bases, J lost 7 bases, and 4 bases stayed unmatched. The CDR3 DNA reads as TGTGCCAGCAGTTTGGGACTAGCGGGGTCGAATACGCAGTATTTT. This translates into CASSLGLAGSNTQYF.